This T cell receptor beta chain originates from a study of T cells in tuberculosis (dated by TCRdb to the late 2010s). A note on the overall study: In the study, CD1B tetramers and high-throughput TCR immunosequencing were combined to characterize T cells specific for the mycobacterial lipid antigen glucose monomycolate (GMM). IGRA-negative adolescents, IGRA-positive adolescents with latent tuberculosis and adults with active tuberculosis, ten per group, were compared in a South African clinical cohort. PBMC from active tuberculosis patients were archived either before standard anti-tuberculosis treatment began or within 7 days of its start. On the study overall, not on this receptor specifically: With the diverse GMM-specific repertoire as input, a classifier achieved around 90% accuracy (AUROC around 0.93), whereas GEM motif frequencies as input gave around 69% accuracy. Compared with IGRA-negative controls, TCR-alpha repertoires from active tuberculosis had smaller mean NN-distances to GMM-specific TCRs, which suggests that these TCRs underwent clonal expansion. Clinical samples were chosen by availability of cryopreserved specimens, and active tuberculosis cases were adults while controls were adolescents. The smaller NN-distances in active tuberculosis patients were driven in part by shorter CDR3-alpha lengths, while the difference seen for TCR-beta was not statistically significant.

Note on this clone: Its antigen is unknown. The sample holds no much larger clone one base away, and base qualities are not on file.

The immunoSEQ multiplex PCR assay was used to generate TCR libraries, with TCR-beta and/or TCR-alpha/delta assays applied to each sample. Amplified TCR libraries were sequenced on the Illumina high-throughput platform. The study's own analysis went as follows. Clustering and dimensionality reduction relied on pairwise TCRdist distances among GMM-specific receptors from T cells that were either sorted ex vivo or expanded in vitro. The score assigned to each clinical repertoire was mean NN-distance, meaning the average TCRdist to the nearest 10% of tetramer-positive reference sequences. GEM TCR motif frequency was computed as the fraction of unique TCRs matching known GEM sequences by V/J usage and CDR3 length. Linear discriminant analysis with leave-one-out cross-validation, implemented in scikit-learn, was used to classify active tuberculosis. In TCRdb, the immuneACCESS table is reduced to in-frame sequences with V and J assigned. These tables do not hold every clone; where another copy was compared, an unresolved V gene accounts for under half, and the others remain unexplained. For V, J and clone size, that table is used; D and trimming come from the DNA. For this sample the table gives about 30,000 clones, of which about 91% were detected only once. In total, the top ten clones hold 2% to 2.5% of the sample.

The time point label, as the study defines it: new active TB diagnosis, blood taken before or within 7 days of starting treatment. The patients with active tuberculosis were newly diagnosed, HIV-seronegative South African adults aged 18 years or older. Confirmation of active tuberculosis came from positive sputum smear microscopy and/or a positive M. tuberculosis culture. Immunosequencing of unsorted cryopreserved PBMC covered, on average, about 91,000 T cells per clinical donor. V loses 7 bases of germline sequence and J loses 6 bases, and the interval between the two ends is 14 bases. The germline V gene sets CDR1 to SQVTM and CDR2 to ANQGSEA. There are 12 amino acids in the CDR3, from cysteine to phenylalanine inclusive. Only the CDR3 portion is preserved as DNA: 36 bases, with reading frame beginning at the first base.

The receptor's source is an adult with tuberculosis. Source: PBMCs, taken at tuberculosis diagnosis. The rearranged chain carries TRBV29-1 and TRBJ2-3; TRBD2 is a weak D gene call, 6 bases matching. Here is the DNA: TGCAGCGCCCTAGCGCGGAAGGATACGCAGTATTTT. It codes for CSALARKDTQYF.